This T cell receptor beta chain was found in a study of OX40 agonist ivuxolimab in advanced cancers. Only in-frame clones appear in the TCRdb table, and some are missing; sequencing was by immunoSEQ multiplex PCR. This table has about 12,000 clones, approximately 78% appearing once. In regard to this clone: Its antigen is unidentified.

A history of autoimmune disease or systemic immunosuppression excluded patients. Study-wide results and limits: Low normalized T-cell clonal expansion was additionally recorded for some nonresponders. By week 6 at 0.1 to 3.0 mg/kg, blood CD4+ and CD8+ T cells had expanded clonally.

Per the germline V gene, CDR1 is SGHRS and CDR2 is YFSETQ. The V end lost 3 bases, the J end lost 5 bases, and 5 bases lay between the germline ends. The CDR3 extends over 11 amino acids. The source is an adult with an advanced solid tumor such as melanoma, head and neck, liver or kidney cancer. This chain connects TRBV5-1 to TRBJ2-5; D is unclear. The source material was CD4+ or CD8+ T cells sorted from blood, sampled in a trial of the OX40 agonist ivuxolimab. This chain's CDR3 is CASSYEETQYF. The CDR3 DNA follows: TGCGCCAGCAGCTACGAGGAGACCCAGTACTTC.